This T cell receptor (beta chain) is from a study of T cells in localized non-small cell lung cancer. This table comes from immunoSEQ multiplex PCR, and its TCRdb copy is limited to in-frame clones, with some not included. In the table there are about 33,000 clones, 85% to 90% of which are singletons. The sequence was obtained from a man aged 35 to 70 with stage I lung adenocarcinoma. The sample in question was peripheral blood, obtained before any cancer treatment.

The CDR3 reads CASSPGRGDEKLFF. The CDR3 DNA is TGCGCCAGCAGCCCCGGAAGGGGAGATGAAAAACTGTTTTTT. This chain connects TRBV5-1 to TRBJ1-4; a possible D gene is TRBD1 (5 bases). This CDR3 spans 14 amino acids. CDR1 and CDR2 from the germline V gene are SGHRS and YFSETQ. V shed 4 bases and J shed 6 bases, with 13 bases lying between them. The full variable domain, its missing parts supplied by reference TRBV5-1 and TRBJ1-4, is KAGVTQTPRYLIKTRGQQVTLSCSPISGHRSVSWYQQTPGQGLQFLFEYFSETQRNKGNFPGRFSGRQFSNSRSEMNVSTLELGDSALYLCASSPGRGDEKLFFGSGTQLSVL.